This note documents a single T cell receptor beta chain sequence. The target antigen is unknown. The entry originates in a study of blood T cells in healthy people across ages. Study-level results: Older age coincided with a roughly linear decline in TCR beta diversity per million T cells.

A second PCR of 7 to 11 cycles used a sample-barcoded 5' primer and a J-beta primer mix. Each cDNA molecule carried a tag from a template-switch adaptor that contained 12 random nucleotides. Using its own MiXCR run on the 5' RACE reads, TCRdb lists one record per CDR3 protein. The repertoire includes 1.2 million to 1.5 million distinct CDR3 sequences, 59% of them detected once, and approximately 7% sits in the top ten. This CDR3 is built from 15 residues. Germline CDR1 is SGHTA and CDR2 is FQGNSA. Between the trimmed V and J ends, which lost 7 bases and 5 bases, there was a span of 17 bases. The receptor comes from a man between 18 and 29 years old in good health. Sequencing was performed on blood. This sequence joins TRBV7-2 and TRBJ1-4; maybe TRBD1 (6 bases). The CDR3 coding sequence is TGTGCCAGCACCAAAACTAGGGGGTGGAATGAAAAACTGTTTTTT. It yields the protein CASTKTRGWNEKLFF.